A selection of T cell receptor beta chains follows, all from one sample in a study of response to subunit inactivated influenza vaccine. TCRdb used MiXCR to reprocess the RT-PCR reads, holding one entry per CDR3 protein. The sample gives roughly 700,000 distinct CDR3 sequences, over 11% of which show up once; less than 9% is in the top ten. The sequencing used PBMCs from blood, collected 14 to 15 days before vaccination. The receptors were gathered from a man over 45 who received an inactivated influenza vaccine. Each CDR3 is given with its conserved first and last residue. A D gene is named only where the DNA matches it firmly. Clone size is stated in some rows and not others, as once, few, many or a class when expanded.

clone_size j_call d_call v_call cdr3_nt cdr3_aa
. TRBJ2-2 . TRBV3-1 TGTGCCAGCAGCCAAGCGTACGTCACCGGGGAGCTGTTTTTT CASSQAYVTGELFF
few TRBJ2-6 . TRBV11-2 TGTGCCAGCAGCTTAGTGGTCCCTACAGGTTCCGGGGCCAACGTCCTGACTTTC CASSLVVPTGSGANVLTF
few TRBJ1-4 TRBD1 TRBV5-1 TGCGCCAGCAGCTCCGGGACAGGGGTTACCTCGGGTGAAAAACTGTTTTTT CASSSGTGVTSGEKLFF
many TRBJ1-5 . TRBV4-1 TGCGCCAGCAGCAGGGGTAGCAATCAGCCCCAGCATTTT CASSRGSNQPQHF
. TRBJ1-2 . TRBV7-2 TGTGCCAGCACCGACAGTTTTCGGGGCTACACCTTC CASTDSFRGYTF
few TRBJ1-5 TRBD1 TRBV2 TGTGCCAGCAGTGAGGAGAGGGGGCTAATTCAGCCCCAGCATTTT CASSEERGLIQPQHF
many TRBJ2-1 . TRBV4-3 TGCGCCAGCAGCCAAGATTTAGATCAGAGGGGTGAGCAGTTCTTC CASSQDLDQRGEQFF
many TRBJ2-5 . TRBV29-1 TGCAGCGTTGAGGCCAGGGCGTACCAAGAGACCCAGTACTTC CSVEARAYQETQYF
few TRBJ2-7 . TRBV7-2 TGTGCCAGCAGCCTTACGCCCCTAGGGGACTACGAGCAGTACTTC CASSLTPLGDYEQYF
few TRBJ1-6 TRBD1 TRBV7-9 TGTGCAGTTGGGACAGGCTCCTATAATTCACCCCTCCACTTT CAVGTGSYNSPLHF
. TRBJ2-7 TRBD2 TRBV5-1 TGCGCCAGCAGCTCCGCCGGGACTAGCGGCGGGCAGTACTTC CASSSAGTSGGQYF
few TRBJ1-6 . TRBV28 TGTGCCAGCAGTCCCTCCACGCGTAATAATTCACCCCTCCACTTT CASSPSTRNNSPLHF
many TRBJ2-1 . TRBV7-9 TGTGCCAGCCTCGCAGGGGCAGGCTACAATGAGCAGTTCTTC CASLAGAGYNEQFF
few TRBJ1-1 . TRBV20-1 TGCAGTGCGCCGACAGGCTTCAGTTCGAACACTGAAGCTTTCTTT CSAPTGFSSNTEAFF
. TRBJ1-5 . TRBV20-1 TGCAGTGCCCCGAGCGGGGGAGGGCGTACAACAAATCAGCCCCAGCATTTT CSAPSGGGRTTNQPQHF
few TRBJ2-1 TRBD2 TRBV27 TGTGCCAGCAAAACTAGCGGGAGGGCCTATGAGCAGTTCTTC CASKTSGRAYEQFF
many TRBJ2-1 . TRBV7-9 TGTGCCAGCAGCTTAATGACCGGGACGGGGAATGAGCAGTTCTTC CASSLMTGTGNEQFF
. TRBJ2-5 TRBD1 TRBV24-1 TGTGCCACCAGTGACTCGACAGGGGGCTTAAGAGAGACCCAGTACTTC CATSDSTGGLRETQYF
few TRBJ1-6 TRBD1 TRBV2 TGTGCCAGCAATCCCCGGGACAGGGGGCTTTCACCCCTCCACTTT CASNPRDRGLSPLHF
. TRBJ2-3 . TRBV12-3/TRBV12-4 TGTGCCAGCAGTATCCGAGTGGTAGGCACAGATACGCAGTATTTT CASSIRVVGTDTQYF
many TRBJ1-1 . TRBV7-2 TGTGCCAGCAGCCCCAGAAGCGGGGACACTGAAGCTTTCTTT CASSPRSGDTEAFF
. TRBJ2-3 . TRBV20-1 TGCAGTGCTAGGCCCTATACAACTAGCACAGATACGCAGTATTTT CSARPYTTSTDTQYF
. TRBJ2-3 TRBD1 TRBV29-1 TGCAGCGTTTCAAGGGGGCCGGGGGATACGCAGTATTTT CSVSRGPGDTQYF
. TRBJ2-6 . TRBV4-3 TGCGCCAGCAGCCAGGGGGCCACCTCTGGGGCCAACGTCCTGACTTTC CASSQGATSGANVLTF
. TRBJ2-3 TRBD2 TRBV20-1 TGCAGTGCTAGAGACGTTAGCGGGAGCACAGATACGCAGTATTTT CSARDVSGSTDTQYF
many TRBJ2-7 TRBD2 TRBV7-2 TGTGCCAGCAGCTTAGAGTGGGGGGGCTCCTACGAGCAGTACTTC CASSLEWGGSYEQYF
. TRBJ2-3 . TRBV9 TGTGCCAGCAGCCCCACGAGCTTGGATACGCAGTATTTT CASSPTSLDTQYF
few TRBJ1-5 . TRBV10-3 TGTGCCATCGGCGGGGATGGACCCAATCAGCCCCAGCATTTT CAIGGDGPNQPQHF
. TRBJ2-5 TRBD1 TRBV27 TGTGCCAGCAGTCCTTGGACAGGGGTAGAGACCCAGTACTTC CASSPWTGVETQYF
few TRBJ2-3 . TRBV4-2 TGTGCCAGCAGCCAAGTTTCAGGACGGAGAGATACGCAGTATTTT CASSQVSGRRDTQYF
many TRBJ2-1 TRBD1 TRBV29-1 TGCAGCGTTGGGAAAAAGTCCGGGTCCGGGACAGGGATCTACAATGAGCAGTTCTTC CSVGKKSGSGTGIYNEQFF
few TRBJ2-3 . TRBV5-1 TGCGCCAGCAGCTTGGCCCGGATTGGATTAACCACAGATACGCAGTATTTT CASSLARIGLTTDTQYF
many TRBJ2-7 . TRBV5-1 TGCGCCAGCAGCTTCGACAAGTACGAGCAGTACTTC CASSFDKYEQYF
. TRBJ2-1 . TRBV3-1 TGTGCCAGCAGGGATGACAATGAGCAGTTCTTC CASRDDNEQFF